Listed below are T cell receptor beta chains from one sample, sequenced in a study of beta chain features in type 1 diabetes. The protocol was immunoSEQ multiplex PCR, while the TCRdb copy is restricted to in-frame clones and leaves out a portion. The table shows around 260,000 clones, with less than 30% occurring only once. The sequenced material came from naive CD4+ T cells from blood. These TCRs come from a woman in her 30s with type 1 diabetes. The CDR3 runs from the conserved cysteine through the conserved F or W. Each record gives: V gene, D gene, J gene, clone size, CDR3 DNA, CDR3 protein. A D gene is named only where the DNA matches it firmly. Rows give clone size only sometimes, using once, few, many, or a class for an expanded clone.

TRBV18,TRBD1,TRBJ2-5,-,TGTGCCAGCTCGCCACGGGACAGTGTAGAGTACTTC,CASSPRDSVEYF
TRBV21-1,-,TRBJ1-2,few,TGTGCCAGCAGCGTTCTCCTACCCCGCGACTATGGCTACACCTTC,CASSVLLPRDYGYTF
TRBV7-6,-,TRBJ1-1,few,TGTGCCAGCAGCCCTACCCCTTCGAACACTGAAGCTTTCTTT,CASSPTPSNTEAFF
TRBV10-3,TRBD1,TRBJ1-1,few,TGTGCCATCAGTGGCTCAGGGGGAGAAGCTTTCTTT,CAISGSGGEAFF
TRBV28,-,TRBJ2-3,once,TGTGCCAGCAGTTTAGTCCGGAGGGGCGCAGATACGCAGTATTTT,CASSLVRRGADTQYF
TRBV5-4,TRBD1,TRBJ1-2,-,TGTGCCAGCAGCTTGGCGGGCAGGGGGGCTTACTATGGCTACACCTTC,CASSLAGRGAYYGYTF
TRBV29-1,-,TRBJ2-1,-,TGCAGCGTTGAAAGGGCACTTAGGGGGGAGCAGTTCTTC,CSVERALRGEQFF
TRBV5-4,-,TRBJ1-1,-,TGTGCCAGCAGCTCCGGGTGGACTGAAGCTTTCTTT,CASSSGWTEAFF
TRBV11-1,-,TRBJ1-1,-,TGTGCCAGCGACGACGGGTGGTTGGGTACTGAAGCTTTCTTT,CASDDGWLGTEAFF
TRBV9,TRBD2,TRBJ2-3,-,TGTGCCAGCAGCGTAGAAATAGCGGGAGGGCCAGATACGCAGTATTTT,CASSVEIAGGPDTQYF
TRBV30,TRBD1,TRBJ1-5,-,TGTGCCTCGGGACAGACGACAGGGCCCCAGCATTTT,CASGQTTGPQHF
TRBV28,TRBD1,TRBJ1-2,-,TGTGCCAGCAGTTTATTGTGGGACAGGGATGGCTACACCTTC,CASSLLWDRDGYTF
TRBV4-2,-,TRBJ2-1,few,TGTGCCAGCAGCCAAGATAGAGGTGAGCAGTTCTTC,CASSQDRGEQFF
TRBV7-9,TRBD2,TRBJ2-1,few,TGTGCCAGCAGCTTGTTAGCGGGAGGGGCCCTAATGCTAAAGAATGAGCAGTTCTTC,CASSLLAGGALMLKNEQFF
TRBV5-1,-,TRBJ2-7,few,TGCGCCAGCAGCTTGGCCCGGACAGTCTACGAGCAGTACTTC,CASSLARTVYEQYF
TRBV4-2,-,TRBJ2-3,few,TGTGCCAGCAGCCGAACCCAGGGGAGCACAGATACGCAGTATTTT,CASSRTQGSTDTQYF
TRBV19,TRBD2,TRBJ2-3,-,TGTGCCAGTAGTATCACTAGCGGGAGGTCGGATACGCAGTATTTT,CASSITSGRSDTQYF
TRBV5-4,TRBD2,TRBJ2-1,-,TGTGCCAGCAGCTTGGAACCTAGCGGGGCCTACAATGAGCAGTTCTTC,CASSLEPSGAYNEQFF
TRBV2,TRBD2,TRBJ2-5,-,TGTGCCAGCAACGGGGGACGGACTAGCGGAGCGGAGACCCAGTACTTC,CASNGGRTSGAETQYF
TRBV30,-,TRBJ2-7,-,TGTGCCTGGAGTGCGGGTGCGACCTACGAGCAGTACTTC,CAWSAGATYEQYF
TRBV6-6,-,TRBJ2-5,-,TGTGCCAGCAGCCCCCCCGAAGAGACCCAGTACTTC,CASSPPEETQYF
TRBV5-4,TRBD2,TRBJ2-2,-,TGTGCCAGCAGCTCGGGACTAGCGGGAAGGACCGGGGAGCTGTTTTTT,CASSSGLAGRTGELFF
TRBV5-1,TRBD1,TRBJ2-1,few,TGCGCCAGCCGTTTGACAGGGAATGAGCAGTTCTTC,CASRLTGNEQFF
TRBV18,-,TRBJ2-6,few,TGTGCCAGCTCGCCGACAGTCTCTGGGGCCAACGTCCTGACTTTC,CASSPTVSGANVLTF
TRBV15,TRBD1,TRBJ1-1,few,TGTGCCACCAAGGGACAGCTGAACACTGAAGCTTTCTTT,CATKGQLNTEAFF
TRBV4-2,-,TRBJ2-5,few,TGTGCCAGCAGCCGGGACAACCAAGAGACCCAGTACTTC,CASSRDNQETQYF
TRBV7-2,-,TRBJ2-2,-,TGTGCCAGCAGCTTATTGGCGGACGGGGAGCTGTTTTTT,CASSLLADGELFF
TRBV11-2,TRBD1,TRBJ1-5,-,TGTGCCAGCAGCTTAGGTGGACAGGGCTCCGGACAGCCCCAGCATTTT,CASSLGGQGSGQPQHF
TRBV2,TRBD2,TRBJ2-1,-,TGTGCCAGCAGTGGCATAGCGGGAGAAGTAAATGAGCAGTTCTTC,CASSGIAGEVNEQFF
TRBV13,TRBD2,TRBJ2-3,few,TGTGCCAGCAGCTTAGGCCCACTAGCGGGAGGGGAGTATTTT,CASSLGPLAGGEYF
TRBV29-1,-,TRBJ2-7,-,TGCAGCGTCCGAGGACACAGGGCCAACTACGAGCAGTACTTC,CSVRGHRANYEQYF
TRBV29-1,TRBD1,TRBJ1-1,-,TGCAGCGTTGGGGGACAGGGGGACACTGAAGCTTTCTTT,CSVGGQGDTEAFF
TRBV27,TRBD1,TRBJ2-7,few,TGTGCCAGCAGTTTACGACAGGGGGCTTACGAGCAGTACTTC,CASSLRQGAYEQYF
TRBV30,-,TRBJ1-1,-,TGTGCCTGGAGTTCTTCGGCGGGGTTCACTGAAGCTTTCTTT,CAWSSSAGFTEAFF
TRBV4-1,TRBD1,TRBJ2-5,few,TGCGCCAGCAGCCAACCTACGCTCACAGGGGCGTACGCAGAGACCCAGTACTTC,CASSQPTLTGAYAETQYF
TRBV6-6,TRBD2,TRBJ2-5,few,TGTGCCAGCAGTTCCGCTAGCGGAGAGACCCAGTACTTC,CASSSASGETQYF
TRBV29-1,-,TRBJ1-2,-,TGCAGCGCTATGGACAGATCTAACTATGGCTACACCTTC,CSAMDRSNYGYTF